The next 25 T cell receptor beta chains were all read from a single sample in a study of blood T cell repertoires in COVID-19. TCRdb's table, derived via immunoSEQ multiplex PCR, lists solely in-frame clones and lacks some. The table records more than 200,000 clones, about 87% of them present only once. The source material was peripheral blood. Source of these receptors: a young man with COVID-19, enrolled during active disease.

The chain uses TRBV11-2 and TRBJ2-7; 7 nucleotides align to TRBD1. Germline V gives CDR1 SGHAT, CDR2 FQNNGV. There are 15 residues in the CDR3. V gave up 6 bases and J gave up 3 bases; unmatched junction bases: 11. CDR3 coding DNA: TGTGCCAGCAGTTCCATCCAGGGGGAAATCTACGAGCAGTACTTC. Its translation is CASSSIQGEIYEQYF.

V and J are TRBV25-1 and TRBJ1-2, with TRBD1 as a possible D gene (6 bases). Per the germline V gene, CDR1 is MGHDK and CDR2 is SYGVNS. CDR3 length equals 13 residues. Between the trimmed V and J ends, which lost 2 bases and 8 bases, there was a span of 12 bases. The CDR3 nucleotides read TGTGCCAGCAGTGAAAACAGGGTATGGGGCTACACCTTC. Residues: CASSENRVWGYTF.

The J gene is TRBJ1-6, the V gene TRBV15; D may be TRBD1 (6 bases). Germline lookup yields CDR1 LNHNV and CDR2 YYDKDF (reference sequence). CDR3 length equals 15 residues. V was shortened by 6 bases and J by 5 bases, with 14 bases between the two germline ends. This CDR3 reads CATSRQTGNNSPLHF. DNA for the CDR3: TGTGCCACCAGTCGTCAAACAGGGAATAATTCACCCCTCCACTTT.

The V call is TRBV9, the J call TRBJ2-3; 12 nucleotides match TRBD2. CDR1 and CDR2 from the germline V gene are SGDLS and YYNGEE. The CDR3 is 18 amino acids. The V gene end was trimmed by 0 bases and the J gene end by 1 base; junction bases not matched to a gene: 6. The CDR3 nucleotides read TGTGCCAGCAGCGTAGGGACTAGCGGGGCCTCTGGCACAGATACGCAGTATTTT. It encodes CASSVGTSGASGTDTQYF.

The chain joins TRBV7-2 to TRBJ2-1; 10 positions agree with TRBD2. From germline, CDR1 is SGHTA and CDR2 FQGNSA. Unmatched junction bases numbered 9, after V lost 3 bases and J lost 4 bases. The CDR3 loop spans 17 amino acids. The CDR3 DNA reads as TGTGCCAGCAGCTTGTCCCCACTAGCGGGAAAATACAATGAGCAGTTCTTC. Translated: CASSLSPLAGKYNEQFF.

J is TRBJ2-1 and V is TRBV4-2, with TRBD2 matching over 11 bases. The V gene's germline CDR1 is LGHNA and CDR2 YNFKEQ. With V trimmed by 3 bases and J by 2 bases, 9 bases remained unmatched. This CDR3 spans 18 amino acids. The chain's CDR3 is CASSQPPGLADTYNEQFF. In DNA form, the CDR3 reads TGTGCCAGCAGCCAGCCCCCGGGACTAGCGGATACCTACAATGAGCAGTTCTTC.

The chain has TRBV5-4 and TRBJ1-6, with D possibly being TRBD1 (5 bases). V lost 5 bases and J 9 bases, leaving 18 bases between the germline ends. CDR3 length: 15 residues. Per the germline V gene, CDR1 is SGHNT and CDR2 is YYREEE (reference sequence). In DNA, the CDR3 is TGTGCCAGCAGGGGGAGCCTGGGGGAGGCTTCACCCCTCCACTTT. Protein product: CASRGSLGEASPLHF.

V is TRBV19 and J is TRBJ2-1, with D maybe TRBD1 (6 bases). This CDR3 region has 18 residues. CDR1 and CDR2 from the germline V gene are LNHDA and SQIVND (reference sequence). Trimming left V 3 bases short and J 2 bases short, with 20 bases between. CDR3 nucleotide sequence: TGTGCCAGTAGTATCCTTACAGGGTCGGGGCCACCCTACAATGAGCAGTTCTTC. It yields the protein CASSILTGSGPPYNEQFF.

The chain joins TRBV6-5 to TRBJ1-1; D perhaps matches TRBD1 (5 bases). Germline V lookup: CDR1 MNHEY, CDR2 SVGAGI. V was shortened by 6 bases and J by 4 bases, with 12 bases between the two germline ends. The CDR3 is 13 residues long. The CDR3 bases are TGTGCCAGCAGCTCTTCGGGGGGCACTGAAGCTTTCTTT. Translation: CASSSSGGTEAFF.

The J gene is TRBJ2-3, the V gene TRBV7-3; 8 positions match TRBD2. Germline V gene lookup returns CDR1 SGHTA and CDR2 FQGTGA. The CDR3 sequence is 15 residues long. Trimming took 4 bases from V and 1 from J; bases not matched to a gene: 4. In nucleotides, the CDR3 is TGTGCCAGCAGCTCCCGTAGCGGGGGCACAGATACGCAGTATTTT. Translation: CASSSRSGGTDTQYF.

This clone has just one count. The J gene is TRBJ2-2, the V gene TRBV6-5; a possible D gene is TRBD1 (6 bases). This CDR3 spans 14 amino acids. Per the germline V gene, CDR1 is MNHEY and CDR2 is SVGAGI. Trimming cost V 6 bases and J 6 bases, with 14 bases left between them. CDR3 nucleotide sequence: TGTGCCAGCAGGCTCCTACAGGGAGCCGGGGAGCTGTTTTTT. Translated, it gives CASRLLQGAGELFF.

The count of this clone is one. CDR3: CSVEGSGQATPYGYTF. In DNA form, the CDR3 reads TGCAGCGTTGAAGGTTCTGGACAGGCGACTCCCTATGGCTACACCTTC. The chain combines TRBV29-1 with TRBJ1-2, with 7 bases that match TRBD1. The J segment lost 4 bases and the V segment lost 1 base, leaving 12 bases of the junction unmatched. Germline V gives CDR1 SQVTM, CDR2 ANQGSEA. This CDR3 comprises 16 residues.

V gene TRBV28 combines with J gene TRBJ1-1; TRBD1 agrees at 9 bases. CDR1 MDHEN and CDR2 SYDVKM come from the germline V gene. V shed 5 bases, J shed 2 bases, and the junction held 6 bases outside the gene matches. The length of the CDR3 is 15 residues. The CDR3 coding sequence is TGTGCCAGCAGTCTAGGGACAGGGACAAACACTGAAGCTTTCTTT. Its translation is CASSLGTGTNTEAFF.

This chain uses TRBV4-1 with TRBJ1-2, with D uncertain. The CDR3 extends over 14 amino acids. Germline V gives CDR1 MGHRA, CDR2 YSYEKL. Trimming cost V 0 bases and J 5 bases, with 10 bases left between them. The CDR3 bases are TGCGCCAGCAGCCAAGAGAACGAGGTTTATGGCTACACCTTC. Its translation: CASSQENEVYGYTF.

The rearrangement links TRBV7-2 to TRBJ1-2; D is unresolved. The CDR3 has 15 amino acids. Trimming stripped 1 base from V and 2 bases from J, with 11 bases between. Germline CDR1 is SGHTA and CDR2 is FQGNSA. The DNA for the CDR3 is TGTGCCAGCAGCTTAGGCAGGCCAAGAAACTATGGCTACACCTTC. This codes for CASSLGRPRNYGYTF.

This clone was recorded only once. V and J are TRBV9 and TRBJ1-1; D possibly corresponds to TRBD1 (5 bases). The CDR3 is 13 residues long. Germline V gene sequence: CDR1 SGDLS, CDR2 YYNGEE. Between the trimmed V and J ends, which lost 9 bases and 1 base, there was a span of 13 bases. CDR3 loop: CATSSGGNTEAFF. DNA of the CDR3: TGTGCCACCAGTTCCGGGGGGAACACTGAAGCTTTCTTT.

This chain links TRBV27 with TRBJ1-2; D possibly corresponds to TRBD1 (6 bases). Germline CDR1 is MNHEY and CDR2 is SMNVEV (reference sequence). The CDR3 has 14 amino acids. The V end lost 6 bases, the J end lost 2 bases, and 13 bases lay between the germline ends. CDR3 protein: CASRRMGANYGYTF. The CDR3 DNA reads TGTGCCAGCAGACGCATGGGGGCGAACTATGGCTACACCTTC.

This clone was observed a handful of times. This same CDR3 is encoded by further DNA sequences in the sample. The V and J genes are TRBV27 and TRBJ1-2, with D possibly matching TRBD1 (5 bases). V was shortened by 0 bases and J by 2 bases, with 10 bases between the two germline ends. This CDR3 contains 15 residues. CDR1 is MNHEY and CDR2 is SMNVEV in the germline V gene (reference sequence). DNA of the CDR3: TGTGCCAGCAGTTTATCAGACAGCTTCAACTATGGCTACACCTTC. It encodes CASSLSDSFNYGYTF.

On this clone: Within the sample, other DNA sequences also encode this same CDR3. V is TRBV6-2 or TRBV6-3 and J is TRBJ1-2; a possible D gene is TRBD1 (5 bases). The CDR3 length is 12 residues. V lost 4 bases, J lost 5 bases, and 8 bases lay in between. CDR1 MNHEY and CDR2 SVGEGT come from the germline V gene. CDR3 sequence (DNA): TGTGCCAGCAGTTCCCCAGGGTATGGCTACACCTTC. This sequence encodes CASSSPGYGYTF.

This clone was detected only a few times. The V and J genes are TRBV5-6 and TRBJ1-6, with D perhaps TRBD1 (5 bases). The germline CDR1 and CDR2 sequences are SGHDT and YYEEEE. V lost 1 base to trimming and J lost 9 bases, with 14 bases between them. The CDR3 has 15 residues. The CDR3 loop is CASSLLGRQPSPLHF. In DNA form, the CDR3 reads TGTGCCAGCAGCTTGTTGGGCAGACAGCCTTCACCCCTCCACTTT.

This clone occurred a few times. The chain combines TRBV28 with TRBJ2-7; TRBD1 matches 9 bases. This CDR3 has 16 amino acids. The germline CDR1 and CDR2 sequences are MDHEN and SYDVKM. J was trimmed by 5 bases and V by 4 bases; bases with no gene match: 12. The CDR3 reads CASSSSPGQGINEQYF. The DNA for the CDR3 is TGTGCCAGCAGTTCTTCCCCGGGACAGGGCATCAACGAGCAGTACTTC.

This sequence joins TRBV5-4 and TRBJ1-6; 9 nucleotides match TRBD1. CDR1 is SGHNT, CDR2 YYREEE, per germline (reference sequence). The CDR3 consists of 15 residues. After removal of 0 bases from V and 6 bases from J, the junction contained 1 base not matched to a gene. The CDR3 is CASSLEQGANSPLHF. The CDR3 DNA reads as TGTGCCAGCAGCTTGGAACAGGGGGCTAATTCACCCCTCCACTTT.

V usage is TRBV10-3 and J usage is TRBJ2-7; 7 bases are shared with TRBD1. Per germline, CDR1 ENHRY and CDR2 SYGVKD. The CDR3 is 13 amino acids. V shed 10 bases, J shed 0 bases, and the junction held 6 bases outside the gene matches. The DNA for the CDR3 is TGTGCCACCGGGACAGTAACCTCCTACGAGCAGTACTTC. It is translated as CATGTVTSYEQYF.

CDR3 nucleotides: TGTGCCAGCAGCCAGACAGGAAATAGCAATCAGCCCCAGCATTTT. The encoded protein is CASSQTGNSNQPQHF. The V call is TRBV3-1 (or the pseudogene TRBV3-2), the J call TRBJ1-5, with D possibly TRBD1 on 6 matching bases. This CDR3 spans 15 amino acids. V lost 3 bases, J lost 0 bases, and 9 bases lay in between. Germline assignment: CDR1 LGHDT and CDR2 YNNKEL (reference sequence).

Remarks on this clone: The same CDR3 also results from other DNA sequences found in this sample. The genes are TRBV7-9 and TRBJ1-1; the D is unclear. CDR1 is SEHNR and CDR2 is FQNEAQ in the germline V gene (reference sequence). The CDR3 length is 14 residues. Trimming removed 1 base at V and 0 bases at J, with 6 bases between. The CDR3 sequence is CASSLVRLNTEAFF. CDR3 DNA sequence: TGTGCCAGCAGCTTAGTCAGATTGAACACTGAAGCTTTCTTT.